Below are 8 T cell receptor beta chains sequenced from a single sample in a study of cytomegalovirus exposure and HLA in healthy donors. 13 Jbeta primers and 60 Vbeta primers were used for the PCR. Measured with immunoSEQ multiplex PCR; TCRdb has only the in-frame clones, and not every one. The profile shows about 100,000 clones, around 75% of them singletons. Sequencing input: PBMCs. These TCRs come from a male donor in good health and CMV-seropositive.

This clone has only a few counts. The rearrangement joins TRBV6-1 to TRBJ1-5; D perhaps matches TRBD1 (6 bases). The CDR3 runs to 13 residues. The germline CDR1 and CDR2 sequences are MNHNS and SASEGT. The ends were cut back, 2 bases at V and 7 bases at J, with 9 bases in the middle. This CDR3 reads CASSEQQGQPQHF. DNA for the CDR3: TGTGCCAGCAGTGAACAGCAGGGGCAGCCCCAGCATTTT.

The V gene is TRBV7-2, the J gene TRBJ2-5, with D possibly matching TRBD2 (5 bases). V was clipped by 1 base and J by 5 bases, with 11 bases between them. CDR3 size: 14 residues. Germline V lookup: CDR1 SGHTA, CDR2 FQGNSA. The CDR3 protein is CASSLDPGWETQYF. The CDR3 DNA reads as TGTGCCAGCAGCTTAGATCCGGGGTGGGAGACCCAGTACTTC.

The rearrangement uses TRBV2 and TRBJ2-5, with D maybe TRBD2 (6 bases). The DNA end is a closer match to TRBJ2-7, so the J assignment may be wrong. This CDR3 is 14 amino acids long. CDR1 and CDR2 from the germline V gene are SNHLY and FYNNEI. The CDR3 loop reads CASSEPGSSYEQYF. The DNA of the CDR3 is TGTGCCAGCAGTGAACCCGGGAGTTCCTACGAGCAGTACTTC.

The V and J genes are TRBV7-6 and TRBJ2-7, with TRBD1 matching 9 bases. Losses at the gene ends were 1 base for V and 4 bases for J; bases not matched to a gene: 11. Germline V lookup: CDR1 SGHVS, CDR2 FNYEAQ. The CDR3 extends over 17 amino acids. The CDR3, as DNA: TGTGCCAGCAGCTTAGGGCCGGGACAGGGTCCCGGATACGAGCAGTACTTC. Translating gives CASSLGPGQGPGYEQYF.

This clone was seen a handful of times. The chain employs TRBV10-1 and TRBJ2-2; 9 bases are a match to TRBD1. Germline CDR1 and CDR2: WNHNN and SYGVQD (reference sequence). Unmatched junction bases numbered 3, after V lost 2 bases and J lost 5 bases. The CDR3 contains 15 residues. CDR3 amino acids: CASSEGTGLTGELFF. CDR3 in DNA: TGCGCCAGCAGTGAGGGGACAGGGTTAACCGGGGAGCTGTTTTTT.

This sequence joins TRBV9 and TRBJ2-3, with 8 bases lining up with TRBD1. The J segment lost 5 bases and the V segment lost 5 bases, leaving 7 bases of the junction unmatched. Germline V CDR1 and CDR2: SGDLS, YYNGEE. The CDR3 extends over 14 amino acids. As DNA, the CDR3 is TGTGCCAGCAGTCGGACAGGGTGGGAAGATACGCAGTATTTT. It specifies CASSRTGWEDTQYF.

V gene TRBV6-6 combines with J gene TRBJ2-5, with D tentatively TRBD2 (5 bases). The V gene's germline CDR1 is MNHNY and CDR2 SVGAGI (reference sequence). The V end was cut by 2 bases, the J end by 0 bases, with 13 bases between. This CDR3 has 16 residues. This CDR3 is CASSYAAAGHQETQYF. In DNA, the CDR3 is TGTGCCAGCAGTTACGCCGCGGCGGGTCACCAAGAGACCCAGTACTTC.

V usage is TRBV18 and J usage is TRBJ2-7; 8 positions match TRBD2. Germline V CDR1 and CDR2: KGHSH, LQKENI. V was pared by 6 bases and J by 3 bases, with 10 bases of the junction left unmatched. The CDR3 sequence is 15 residues long. Written as DNA, the CDR3 is TGTGCCAGCTCCCGGGATTTTAGCGGGGACTACGAGCAGTACTTC. Translation gives CASSRDFSGDYEQYF.